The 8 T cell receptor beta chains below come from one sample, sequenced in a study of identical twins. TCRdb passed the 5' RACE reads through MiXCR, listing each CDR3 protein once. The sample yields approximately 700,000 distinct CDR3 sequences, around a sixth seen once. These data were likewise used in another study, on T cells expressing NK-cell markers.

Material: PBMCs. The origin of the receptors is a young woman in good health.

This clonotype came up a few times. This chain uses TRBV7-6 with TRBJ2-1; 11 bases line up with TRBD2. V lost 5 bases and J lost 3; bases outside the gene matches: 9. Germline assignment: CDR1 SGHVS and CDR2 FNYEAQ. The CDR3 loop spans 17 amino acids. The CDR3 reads CASSRPDGTSGYNEQFF. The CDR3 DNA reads TGTGCCAGCAGCCGACCTGACGGGACTAGCGGCTACAATGAGCAGTTCTTC.

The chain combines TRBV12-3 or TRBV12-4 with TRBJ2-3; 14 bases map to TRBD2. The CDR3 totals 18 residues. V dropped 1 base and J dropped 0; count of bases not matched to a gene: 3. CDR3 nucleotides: TGTGCCAGCAGTTTAGACGGGACTAGCGGGAGAAGCACAGATACGCAGTATTTT. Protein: CASSLDGTSGRSTDTQYF.

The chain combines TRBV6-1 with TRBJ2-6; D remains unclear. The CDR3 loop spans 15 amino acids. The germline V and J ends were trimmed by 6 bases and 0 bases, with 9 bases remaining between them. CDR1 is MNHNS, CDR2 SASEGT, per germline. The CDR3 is CASRDGSSGANVLTF. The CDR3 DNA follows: TGTGCCAGCAGGGACGGAAGCTCTGGGGCCAACGTCCTGACTTTC.

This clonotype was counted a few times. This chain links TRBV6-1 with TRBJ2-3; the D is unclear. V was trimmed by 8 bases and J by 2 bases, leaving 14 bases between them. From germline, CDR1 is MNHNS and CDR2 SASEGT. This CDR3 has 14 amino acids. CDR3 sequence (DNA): TGTGCCAGCGGACGCAACCTTCTCACAGATACGCAGTATTTT. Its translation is CASGRNLLTDTQYF.

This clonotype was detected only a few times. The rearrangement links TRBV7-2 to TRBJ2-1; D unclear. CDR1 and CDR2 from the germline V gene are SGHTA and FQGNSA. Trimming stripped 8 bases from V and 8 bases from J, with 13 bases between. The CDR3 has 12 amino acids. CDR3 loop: CASGYLSYEQFF. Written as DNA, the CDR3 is TGTGCCAGCGGGTACCTTTCCTATGAGCAGTTCTTC.

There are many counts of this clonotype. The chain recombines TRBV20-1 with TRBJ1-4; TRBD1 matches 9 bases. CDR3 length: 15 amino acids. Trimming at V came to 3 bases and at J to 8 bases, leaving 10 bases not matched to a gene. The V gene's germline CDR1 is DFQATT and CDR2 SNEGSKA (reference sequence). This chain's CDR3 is CSASRGTGQNEKLFF. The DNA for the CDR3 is TGCAGTGCTAGCCGGGGGACAGGGCAGAACGAAAAACTGTTTTTT.

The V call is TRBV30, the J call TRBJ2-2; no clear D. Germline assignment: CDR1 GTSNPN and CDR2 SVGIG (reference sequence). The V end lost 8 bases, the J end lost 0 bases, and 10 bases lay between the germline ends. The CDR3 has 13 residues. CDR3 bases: TGTGCCGCCGGAGAAGCGAACACCGGGGAGCTGTTTTTT. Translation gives CAAGEANTGELFF.

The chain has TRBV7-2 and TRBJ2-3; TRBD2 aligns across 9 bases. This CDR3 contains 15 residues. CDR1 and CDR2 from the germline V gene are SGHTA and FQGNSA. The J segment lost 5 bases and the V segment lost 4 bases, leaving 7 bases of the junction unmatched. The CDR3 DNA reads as TGTGCCAGCAGCTATAGCGGGAGTTCGGGAGATACGCAGTATTTT. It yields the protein CASSYSGSSGDTQYF. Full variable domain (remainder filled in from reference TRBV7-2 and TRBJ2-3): GAGVSQSPSNKVTEKGKDVELRCDPISGHTALYWYRQSLGQGLEFLIYFQGNSAPDKSGLPSDRFSAERTGGSVSTLTIQRTQQEDSAVYLCASSYSGSSGDTQYFGPGTRLTVL.